Following are 10 T cell receptor beta chains from one sample sequenced in a study of spatial heterogeneity in lung cancer. Time point denoted: sample taken at primary tumor resection. TCRdb redid the calling of the 5' RACE reads with MiXCR, one entry per CDR3 protein. Among tens of thousands of distinct CDR3 sequences listed, about 8% were seen once. This sample comprised PBMCs, obtained at surgery. The receptors here all came from a male donor with early-stage non-small cell lung cancer.

This clonotype was observed a handful of times. J is TRBJ2-1 and V is TRBV28, with 7 positions matching TRBD2. Trimming took 3 bases from V and 4 from J; bases not matched to a gene: 3. Germline V lookup: CDR1 MDHEN, CDR2 SYDVKM. The CDR3 has 14 residues. The CDR3 loop is CASSLELAYNEQFF. CDR3 bases: TGTGCCAGCAGTTTGGAACTAGCGTACAATGAGCAGTTCTTC.

The chain links TRBV20-1 to TRBJ1-5; D uncertain. The V gene lost 6 bases and the J gene lost 0 bases, with 15 bases spanning the gap. The CDR3 has 15 residues. Germline assignment: CDR1 DFQATT and CDR2 SNEGSKA (reference sequence). CDR3 in amino acids: CSAECQEISNQPQHF. The DNA for the CDR3 is TGCAGTGCCGAATGTCAGGAGATTAGCAATCAGCCCCAGCATTTT.

The J gene is TRBJ2-1, the V gene TRBV6-5, with 16 bases matching TRBD2. Losses at the gene ends were 4 bases for V and 7 bases for J; bases not matched to a gene: 10. Germline V gene sequence: CDR1 MNHEY, CDR2 SVGAGI. CDR3 length equals 18 residues. In nucleotides, the CDR3 is TGTGCCAGCAGTTCCGTCCCGGGACTAGCGGGAGGGTCGAATGAGCAGTTCTTC. Protein: CASSSVPGLAGGSNEQFF.

This clonotype has just a few counts. The chain employs TRBV5-1 and TRBJ1-5; TRBD1 agrees at 7 bases. The germline gives CDR1 SGHRS, CDR2 YFSETQ. This CDR3 comprises 14 residues. The V segment lost 4 bases and the J segment 7 bases; nucleotides outside the gene matches: 8. The CDR3 DNA reads as TGCGCCAGCAGCATAGGACAGGCAGGACAGCCCCAGCATTTT. Residues: CASSIGQAGQPQHF.

This clonotype was observed many times. The genes are TRBV24-1 and TRBJ2-1; D ambiguous. Germline CDR1 and CDR2: KGHDR and SFDVKD. The CDR3 totals 12 residues. V was trimmed by 2 bases and J by 10 bases, leaving 8 bases between them. The CDR3, as DNA: TGTGCCACCAGTGATTCCCTCAGCGAGCAGTTCTTC. It codes for CATSDSLSEQFF.

This chain uses TRBV7-9 with TRBJ1-1; D unresolved. The germline V gene encodes CDR1 SEHNR and CDR2 FQNEAQ (reference sequence). The CDR3 extends over 14 amino acids. Trimming removed 11 bases from V and 3 bases from J, with 19 bases in between. Written as DNA, the CDR3 is TGTGCCGGCCGTGTCCCCGGACGGGACACTGAAGCTTTCTTT. Translated, it gives CAGRVPGRDTEAFF.

This clonotype appeared many times. The genes are TRBV6-5 and TRBJ2-7; 12 positions agree with TRBD2. V lost 4 bases, J lost 2 bases, and 6 bases stayed unmatched. The germline V gene encodes CDR1 MNHEY and CDR2 SVGAGI. The CDR3 consists of 16 residues. The CDR3 nucleotides are TGTGCCAGCAGTTTCAGGACTAGCGGGGCTGCCTACGAGCAGTACTTC. Translating gives CASSFRTSGAAYEQYF.

This clonotype was seen ten or more times. The chain uses TRBV12-3 or TRBV12-4 and TRBJ1-3; D is ambiguous. V lost 6 bases to trimming and J lost 7 bases, with 22 bases between them. The CDR3 covers 16 residues. CDR3 residues: CASSSFGLARINTIYF. The CDR3 DNA sequence: TGTGCCAGCAGCTCATTCGGGCTTGCGCGGATCAACACCATATATTTT.

The rearrangement links TRBV7-2 to TRBJ2-2, with a weak D call TRBD2 (6 bases). In germline, CDR1 is SGHTA, CDR2 FQGNSA. The CDR3 has 15 amino acids. The V gene lost 5 bases and the J gene lost 5 bases, with 15 bases spanning the gap. CDR3 loop: CASSLTRGVTGELFF. DNA of the CDR3: TGTGCCAGCAGCCTCACACGCGGGGTAACCGGGGAGCTGTTTTTT.

The chain uses TRBV6-5 and TRBJ1-1; D uncertain. The germline V gene has CDR1 MNHEY and CDR2 SVGAGI. The CDR3 consists of 15 residues. Deletions cut 5 bases from V and 4 bases from J, with 17 bases between. The CDR3 is CASSPRTGLSTEAFF. The CDR3 DNA sequence: TGTGCCAGCAGTCCACGAACGGGCTTGAGCACTGAAGCTTTCTTT.